The present T cell receptor (beta chain) was sequenced within a study of T cell responses to AZD1222 COVID-19 vaccine. V was trimmed by 0 bases and J by 2 bases, leaving 10 bases between them. The CDR3 has 15 amino acids. Germline loops: CDR1 MGHRA, CDR2 YSYEKL. Regarding this clone: Its specificity is unknown.

General observations from the study: Among spike-specific TCRs, nearly half reportedly target unmutated variant regions.

Sequencing was performed with immunoSEQ multiplex PCR; in TCRdb, only in-frame clones are kept and a portion is missing. The sample contains about 99,000 clones, around 90% of which appear only once. The specimen comprised peripheral blood, sampled on day 0 of AZD1222 vaccination. The source of this sequence is an adult in good health. The rearrangement joins TRBV4-1 to TRBJ1-1; D uncertain. The CDR3: CASSQDRAANTEAFF. The CDR3, as DNA: TGCGCCAGCAGCCAAGATAGGGCAGCCAACACTGAAGCTTTCTTT.